The entry below gives a single TCR beta chain sequence along with its context. Antigen specificity is unknown. Both 60 Vbeta primers and 13 Jbeta primers went into the PCR. The repertoire was sequenced with immunoSEQ multiplex PCR; TCRdb's copy has only in-frame clones and lacks some. The data contain 110,000 to 150,000 clones, about 80% of them singletons. The data are from a study of cytomegalovirus exposure and HLA in healthy donors. Study-level results: In an earlier analysis, in some 600 donors, most V segments appeared productive either ~90% or ~30% of the time.

This TCR derives from a middle-aged man in good health and CMV-seronegative. Sequencing input: PBMCs.

The CDR3 is CANPGQSSYEQYF. The DNA of the CDR3 is TGTGCCAACCCGGGACAGAGCTCCTACGAGCAGTACTTC. The genes are TRBV19 and TRBJ2-7; 7 nucleotides align to TRBD1. V was pared by 10 bases and J by 0 bases, with 6 bases of the junction left unmatched. Per germline, CDR1 LNHDA and CDR2 SQIVND (reference sequence). The CDR3 has 13 amino acids.